The 10 T cell receptor beta chains presented below share a single source sample, sequenced in a study of Graves' ophthalmopathy and Graves' hyperthyroidism. Amplified TCR beta CDR3 regions were obtained using RNA transcripts as template. RT-PCR in the first round used HTBI primers; a second-round multiplex PCR followed. Via MiXCR, TCRdb re-called the multiplex PCR reads, giving one row per CDR3 protein. The sample carries 40,000 to 50,000 distinct CDR3 sequences, around 52% recorded once. The sample was peripheral blood. The receptors here all came from an adult man with Graves' ophthalmopathy.

This clonotype was observed many times. The chain links TRBV7-2 to TRBJ2-3, with TRBD1 as a possible D gene (6 bases). Trimming took 6 bases from V and 4 from J, leaving 14 bases between them. This CDR3 spans 14 amino acids. Germline V gives CDR1 SGHTA, CDR2 FQGNSA. CDR3 coding DNA: TGTGCCAGCAGGATCCGGGACACCCCAGATACGCAGTATTTT. Protein: CASRIRDTPDTQYF.

In its sample, this clonotype was seen a few times. A read error may be the cause here, since a much bigger clone is one base away. The chain carries TRBV6-6 and TRBJ2-3, with D tentatively TRBD2 (7 bases). This CDR3 region has 12 residues. Germline V CDR1 and CDR2: MNHNY, SVGAGI (reference sequence). This chain's CDR3 is CAGGGGADTQYF. In DNA form, the CDR3 reads TGTGCAGGAGGCGGGGGCGCAGATACGCAGTATTTT.

The V and J genes are TRBV7-2 and TRBJ2-5; 11 bases align to TRBD2. V shed 4 bases, J shed 4 bases, and the junction held 11 bases outside the gene matches. This CDR3 has 17 amino acids. CDR1 is SGHTA and CDR2 is FQGNSA in the germline V gene. The CDR3 sequence: CASSSSPSGRRSETQYF. The CDR3, as DNA: TGTGCCAGCAGCTCATCTCCTAGCGGGAGGAGGTCAGAGACCCAGTACTTC.

This clonotype was detected many times. The chain recombines TRBV7-8 with TRBJ1-1; TRBD1 matches 7 bases. The germline V gene encodes CDR1 SGHVS and CDR2 FQNEAQ. Trimming cost V 5 bases and J 0 bases; bases outside gene matches: 6. The CDR3 loop spans 15 amino acids. CDR3 in amino acids: CASSGGTAMNTEAFF. In DNA form, the CDR3 reads TGTGCCAGCAGCGGGGGGACAGCGATGAACACTGAAGCTTTCTTT.

This chain uses TRBV19 with TRBJ1-2, with D uncertain. This CDR3 spans 11 amino acids. Germline V CDR1 and CDR2: LNHDA, SQIVND (reference sequence). The V end was cut by 5 bases, the J end by 8 bases, with 9 bases between. For the CDR3, the DNA is TGTGCCAGTAGTTACCTGGACGGCTACACCTTC. It yields the protein CASSYLDGYTF.

This chain links TRBV20-1 with TRBJ2-1, with D possibly matching TRBD2 (5 bases). Germline V lookup: CDR1 DFQATT, CDR2 SNEGSKA (reference sequence). The CDR3 sequence is 15 residues long. The CDR3 DNA sequence: TGCAGCTTCGAAGGAGGTAGTGGGATTGGAGATACGCAGTTCTTC. Its protein is CSFEGGSGIGDTQFF.

The gene calls are TRBV7-3 and TRBJ2-3; maybe TRBD2 (6 bases). CDR1 is SGHTA and CDR2 is FQGTGA in the germline V gene. V was trimmed by 2 bases and J by 4 bases, leaving 10 bases between them. CDR3 length: 14 amino acids. The CDR3: CASSLGEDADTQYF. CDR3 DNA: TGTGCCAGCAGCTTAGGGGAGGATGCAGATACGCAGTATTTT.

This clonotype has a handful of counts. This sequence joins TRBV28 and TRBJ2-3, with 7 bases lining up with TRBD1. Looked up from germline, CDR1 is MDHEN and CDR2 is SYDVKM. Losses at the gene ends were 7 bases for V and 4 bases for J; bases not matched to a gene: 14. The CDR3 sequence is 16 residues long. For the CDR3, the DNA is TGTGCCAGCAAAAAATCTCGACAGGGAAGGCCAGATACGCAGTATTTT. Its protein product is CASKKSRQGRPDTQYF.

This rearrangement joins TRBV2 to TRBJ2-7, with D possibly being TRBD1 (6 bases). The germline CDR1 and CDR2 sequences are SNHLY and FYNNEI. V gave up 8 bases and J gave up 0 bases, with 8 bases separating them. There are 12 residues in the CDR3. The CDR3 region is CASGQNSYEQYF. The DNA of the CDR3 is TGTGCCAGCGGACAGAACTCCTACGAGCAGTACTTC.

Comment on this clonotype: With a much larger clone just one base away, this may be a read error. This rearrangement joins TRBV29-1 to TRBJ2-5, with D unclear. The V gene lost 6 bases and the J gene lost 7 bases, with 12 bases spanning the gap. CDR1 SQVTM and CDR2 ANQGSEA come from the germline V gene. This CDR3 contains 11 residues. This CDR3 reads CSVMEWGTQYF. In DNA, the CDR3 is TGCAGCGTAATGGAGTGGGGGACCCAGTACTTC.